This TCR beta chain was profiled in a study of OX40 agonist ivuxolimab in advanced cancers. TCRdb keeps only in-frame clones here, not all; method: immunoSEQ multiplex PCR. The table shows 90,000 to 100,000 clones, with about 80% occurring only once. The specimen comprised CD4+ or CD8+ T cells sorted from blood, sampled in a trial of the OX40 agonist ivuxolimab. This receptor was taken from an adult with an advanced solid tumor such as melanoma, head and neck, liver or kidney cancer.

In nucleotides, the CDR3 is TGTGCCAGCAGCTCAGACAGGGTAGGGGAAAAACTGTTTTTT. This gives the protein CASSSDRVGEKLFF. The V and J genes are TRBV11-2 and TRBJ1-4; 7 bases agree with TRBD1. CDR3 length: 14 amino acids. J lost 8 bases, V lost 4 bases, and 7 bases had no gene match. Germline values: CDR1 SGHAT, CDR2 FQNNGV. The entire variable domain, with the rest obtained from reference TRBV11-2 and TRBJ1-4, is as follows: EAGVAQSPRYKIIEKRQSVAFWCNPISGHATLYWYQQILGQGPKLLIQFQNNGVVDDSQLPKDRFSAERLKGVDSTLKIQPAKLEDSAVYLCASSSDRVGEKLFFGSGTQLSVL.